This TCR beta chain appears in the sequencing data of a study of blood T cell repertoires in COVID-19. The overall study: Samples taken during acute and convalescent COVID-19 were collected in the United States, Italy and Spain. T cells, B-cell-depleted T cells, or PBMCs supplied cDNA or gDNA.

Per the study methods: Reference gene primer amplification gave nucleated cell count estimates. Assay used: immunoSEQ multiplex PCR; TCRdb lists only in-frame clones, some missing. The V and J calls and clone size were taken over from that table, and D and trimming were inferred from the DNA. The sample yields 200,000 to 300,000 clones, around 88% seen once. Sample: PBMCs or T cells enriched from blood (not recorded which). This receptor was taken from a woman aged 35 to 49 with acute COVID-19.

CDR3 amino acids: CASSLEQGLGNTIYF. CDR3 bases: TGTGCCAGCAGCTTGGAACAGGGTTTAGGAAACACCATATATTTT. The chain carries TRBV11-2 and TRBJ1-3, with TRBD1 as a possible D gene (6 bases). V shed 3 bases and J shed 4 bases, with 13 bases lying between them. The CDR3 covers 15 residues. The germline gives CDR1 SGHAT, CDR2 FQNNGV.